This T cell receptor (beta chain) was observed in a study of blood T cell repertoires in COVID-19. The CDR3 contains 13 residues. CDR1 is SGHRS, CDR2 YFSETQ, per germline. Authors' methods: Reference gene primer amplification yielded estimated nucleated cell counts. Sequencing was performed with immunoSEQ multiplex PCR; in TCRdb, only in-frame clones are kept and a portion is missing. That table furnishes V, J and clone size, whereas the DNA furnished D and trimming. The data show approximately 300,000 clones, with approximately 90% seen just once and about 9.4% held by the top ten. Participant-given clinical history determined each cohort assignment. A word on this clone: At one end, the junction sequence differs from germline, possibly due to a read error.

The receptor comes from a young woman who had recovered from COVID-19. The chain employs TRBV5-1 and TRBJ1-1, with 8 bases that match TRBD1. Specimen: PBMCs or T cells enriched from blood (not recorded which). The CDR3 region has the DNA TGCGCCAGCCGCTTACAGGGGGAAACTGAAGCTTTCTTT. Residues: CASRLQGETEAFF.